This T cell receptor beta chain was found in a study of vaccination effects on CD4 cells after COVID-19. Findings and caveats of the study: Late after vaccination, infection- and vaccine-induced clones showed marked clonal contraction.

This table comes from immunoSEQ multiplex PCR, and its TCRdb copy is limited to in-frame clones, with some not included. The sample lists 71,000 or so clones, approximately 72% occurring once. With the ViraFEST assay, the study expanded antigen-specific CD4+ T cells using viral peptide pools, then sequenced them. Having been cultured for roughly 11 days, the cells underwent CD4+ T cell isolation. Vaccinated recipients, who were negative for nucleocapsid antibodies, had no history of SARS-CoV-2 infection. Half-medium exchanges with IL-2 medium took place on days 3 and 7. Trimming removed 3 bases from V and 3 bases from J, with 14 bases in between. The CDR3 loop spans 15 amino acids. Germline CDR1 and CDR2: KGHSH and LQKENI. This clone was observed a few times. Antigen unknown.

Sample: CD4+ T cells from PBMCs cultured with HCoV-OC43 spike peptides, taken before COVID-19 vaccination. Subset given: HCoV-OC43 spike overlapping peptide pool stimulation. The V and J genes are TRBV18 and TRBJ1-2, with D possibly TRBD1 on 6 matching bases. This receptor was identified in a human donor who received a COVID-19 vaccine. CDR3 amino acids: CASSPQKGGYYGYTF. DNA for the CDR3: TGTGCCAGCTCACCCCAAAAGGGGGGGTACTATGGCTACACCTTC. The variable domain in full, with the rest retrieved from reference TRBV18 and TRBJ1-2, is NAGVMQNPRHLVRRRGQEARLRCSPMKGHSHVYWYRQLPEEGLKFMVYLQKENIIDESGMPKERFSAEFPKEGPSILRIQQVVRGDSAAYFCASSPQKGGYYGYTFGSGTRLTVV.